Given below is one T cell receptor beta chain in context. The antigen remains undetermined. The data belong to a study of response to subunit inactivated influenza vaccine. Germline CDR1 and CDR2: MDHEN and SYDVKM. The V end was cut by 4 bases, the J end by 7 bases, with 11 bases between. The CDR3 totals 12 residues. TCRdb reprocessed the RT-PCR reads via MiXCR and lists one record per CDR3 protein. This sample carries hundreds of thousands of distinct CDR3 sequences, about 10% of them seen once, and the ten largest clones take approximately 12%. Study-level results: It was the authors' suggestion that each seasonal influenza vaccination recruits few new T cells.

This sequence joins TRBV28 and TRBJ2-7; D call uncertain. This material consisted of PBMCs from blood, taken roughly 6 weeks after vaccination. The receptor comes from a man between 50 and 59 years old who received an inactivated influenza vaccine. DNA of the CDR3: TGTGCCAGCAGTTCGTATACGAAGGAGCAGTACTTC. It translates to CASSSYTKEQYF. Looking up the rest from reference TRBV28 and TRBJ2-7 gives the full variable domain: DVKVTQSSRYLVKRTGEKVFLECVQDMDHENMFWYRQDPGLGLRLIYFSYDVKMKEKGDIPEGYSVSREKKERFSLILESASTNQTSMYLCASSSYTKEQYFGPGTRLTVT.